The clone carrying this TCR beta chain was detected only a few times. Its antigen is still unknown. This CDR3 region has 17 residues. Germline loops: CDR1 LGHNA, CDR2 YSLEER. The V and J ends lost 0 bases and 8 bases, in that order; junction bases with no gene match: 15. This sample is drawn from a study of T-cell memory formation after mild COVID-19. Overall study findings and caveats: CD8+ contracting clones occupied EMRA, while CD4+ ones occupied mainly CM and EM. In pre-infection memory, a portion of responding clones appeared, which suggested that cross-reactive memory joined.

UMIs and sample barcodes were carried by the TCR alpha and TCR beta cDNA libraries that 5'RACE produced using constant-segment primers. TCRdb fed the 5' RACE reads into MiXCR, producing one record per CDR3 protein. This table holds roughly 300,000 distinct CDR3 sequences, approximately 14% found once. V and J are TRBV4-3 and TRBJ1-2; 7 bases match TRBD1. The receptor's source is a man younger than 30 who had mild COVID-19 (a few samples of this study predate the infection). Cell type and time point are not known. Source material: PBMCs or a T cell subset sorted from them (not recorded which). The CDR3 loop reads CASSQEVDRAAVRGYTF. The CDR3 bases are TGCGCCAGCAGCCAAGAAGTCGACAGGGCGGCAGTGCGAGGCTACACCTTC.